Sequencing of this T cell receptor beta chain was carried out in a study of T cells expressing NK-cell markers. The cDNA for TCR beta came from 5'RACE template switching with UMIs. After re-calling the 5' RACE reads, TCRdb lists one entry per CDR3 protein, DNA absent. This listing includes 350,000 to 400,000 distinct CDR3 sequences. Details on this clonotype: The antigen remains undetermined.

Study-wide results and caveats: A few donors' CD3+CD56-NKG2C+ cells were dominated by the same clonotypes.

Germline-derived CDR1 and CDR2 are GTSNPN and SVGIG (reference sequence). CDR3 size: 15 residues. Input material: blood T cells: a sorted CD56 or NKG2C T cell subset, CD4+ or CD8+ T cells, or bulk PBMC T cells (not recorded which). This chain joins TRBV30 and TRBJ2-1; the D call from TCRdb, TRBD1, cannot be confirmed without DNA. This TCR was sampled from a woman aged 50 to 65 in good health. Here the CDR3 reads CAWTDRATIYNEQFF.